These T cell receptor beta chains were read from a single sample in a study of human T cells and chemical hapten exposure. In TCRdb, the RACE reads were re-called with MiXCR into one record per CDR3 protein. The table shows about 110,000 distinct CDR3 sequences, with around 34% occurring only once. The input for sequencing was whole blood, taken in connection with sensitization to the hapten diphenylcyclopropenone (DPC). The origin of the receptors is a man in his forties or fifties with alopecia areata. Some clones in this sample may be carry-over from other donors' samples. The CDR3 runs from the conserved cysteine through the conserved F or W. Fields, in order: J gene, D gene, V gene, clone size, CDR3 protein, CDR3 DNA. The D gene is left open where the match is weak. Rows give clone size only sometimes, using once, few, many, or a class for an expanded clone.

>TRBJ2-3|-|TRBV5-1|-
CASSLARDTDTQYF
TGCGCCAGCAGCTTAGCGCGCGACACAGATACGCAGTATTTT
>TRBJ2-4|TRBD2|TRBV7-9|-
CASSFQRGQGDIQYF
TGTGCCAGCAGCTTTCAGCGGGGCCAAGGGGACATTCAGTACTTC
>TRBJ2-1|TRBD2|TRBV7-2|once
CASSLEAGVSHNEQFF
TGTGCCAGCAGCTTAGAAGCGGGAGTTTCCCACAATGAGCAGTTCTTC
>TRBJ2-7|-|TRBV11-2|few
CASSESASYEQYF
TGTGCCAGCAGCGAATCTGCTAGTTACGAGCAGTACTTC
>TRBJ2-7|TRBD2|TRBV28|once
CASSFSASGSYEQYF
TGTGCCAGCAGTTTCTCGGCTAGCGGGTCGTACGAGCAGTACTTC
>TRBJ2-1|-|TRBV29-1|-
CSVARGAWLNEQFF
TGCAGCGTTGCTCGGGGGGCTTGGCTGAATGAGCAGTTCTTC
>TRBJ1-1|-|TRBV5-1|-
CASSLVAAGRDTEAFF
TGCGCCAGCAGCTTGGTGGCGGCGGGGAGAGACACTGAAGCTTTCTTT
>TRBJ2-5|TRBD2|TRBV28|many
CASSPRREGETQYF
TGTGCCAGCAGCCCTAGGCGGGAGGGTGAGACCCAGTACTTC
>TRBJ1-4|-|TRBV15|few
CATSRDRGKGEKLFF
TGTGCCACCAGCAGAGACAGGGGCAAAGGTGAAAAACTGTTTTTT
>TRBJ2-1|TRBD2|TRBV19|-
CAKYIAGGSYNEQFF
TGTGCCAAATATATAGCGGGAGGATCCTACAATGAGCAGTTCTTC
>TRBJ1-1|-|TRBV5-4|-
CASSLLGREAFF
TGTGCCAGCAGCTTGCTGGGACGGGAAGCTTTCTTT
>TRBJ1-1|-|TRBV7-6|-
CASSVQGTTEAFF
TGTGCCAGCAGCGTACAGGGAACCACTGAAGCTTTCTTT
>TRBJ2-5|-|TRBV18|few
CASSPSYQETQYF
TGTGCCAGCTCACCTTCGTACCAAGAGACCCAGTACTTC
>TRBJ2-7|TRBD1|TRBV3-1|-
CASSQPGTGREQYF
TGTGCCAGCAGCCAACCTGGGACAGGGAGAGAGCAGTACTTC
>TRBJ1-1|-|TRBV10-3|few
CAISEGGTLMNTEAFF
TGTGCCATCAGTGAGGGGGGGACCCTCATGAACACTGAAGCTTTCTTT
>TRBJ2-1|TRBD2|TRBV10-3|-
CAISTGLAGVNEQFF
TGTGCCATCAGCACGGGACTAGCGGGAGTTAATGAGCAGTTCTTC
>TRBJ2-7|-|TRBV28|-
CASSSGTRLLSYEQYF
TGTGCCAGCAGTTCCGGCACGCGACTTCTCTCCTACGAGCAGTACTTC
>TRBJ2-5|TRBD2|TRBV29-1|-
CSVGGGETQYF
TGCAGCGTCGGCGGGGGAGAGACCCAGTACTTC
>TRBJ2-3|-|TRBV29-1|-
CSVDLARTDTQYF
TGCAGCGTTGATCTAGCGCGCACAGATACGCAGTATTTT